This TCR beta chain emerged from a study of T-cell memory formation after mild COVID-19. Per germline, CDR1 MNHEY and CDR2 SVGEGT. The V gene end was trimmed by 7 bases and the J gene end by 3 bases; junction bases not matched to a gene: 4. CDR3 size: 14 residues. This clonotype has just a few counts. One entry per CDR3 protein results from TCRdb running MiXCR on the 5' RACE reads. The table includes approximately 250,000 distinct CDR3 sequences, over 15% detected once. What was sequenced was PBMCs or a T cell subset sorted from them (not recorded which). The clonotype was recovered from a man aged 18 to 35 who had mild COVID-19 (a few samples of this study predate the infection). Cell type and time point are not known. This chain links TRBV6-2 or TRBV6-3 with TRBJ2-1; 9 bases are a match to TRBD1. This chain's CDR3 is CASTGTGFYNEQFF. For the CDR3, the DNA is TGTGCCAGCACCGGGACAGGGTTCTACAATGAGCAGTTCTTC.